The rows below give T cell receptor beta chains drawn from one sample of a study of PD-1 blockade in classical Hodgkin lymphoma. TCRdb keeps only in-frame clones here, not all; method: immunoSEQ multiplex PCR. The profile shows approximately 18,000 clones, roughly 87% of them singletons. The source was peripheral blood mononuclear cells (PBMCs), collected before the second cycle of nivolumab. The receptor source for this set is a human donor with classical Hodgkin lymphoma. CDR3s include the opening cysteine and the closing phenylalanine or tryptophan. A D gene is named only where the DNA matches it firmly. Clone sizes are given selectively: once, few, many, or a class where the clone is expanded.

abundance | d_gene | j_gene | v_gene | CDR3nt | CDR3aa
- | - | TRBJ1-2 | TRBV10-3 | TGTGCCATCAGTGAATCGGTTGGTGGGGGCTACACCTTC | CAISESVGGGYTF
few | - | TRBJ1-5 | TRBV7-2 | TGTGCCAGCAGCTTAGCCGACTATAGCAATCAGCCCCAGCATTTT | CASSLADYSNQPQHF
- | - | TRBJ2-2 | TRBV5-1 | TGCGCCAGCAGCTTAGCTTACACCGGGGAGCTGTTTTTT | CASSLAYTGELFF
few | - | TRBJ2-3 | TRBV19 | TGTGCCAGTCGACTGACGCTGATGGATACGCAGTATTTT | CASRLTLMDTQYF
- | - | TRBJ2-3 | TRBV5-4 | TGTGCCAGCAGCTTAGGACCCGGCACAGATACGCAGTATTTT | CASSLGPGTDTQYF
- | - | TRBJ1-2 | TRBV2 | TGTGCCGAAGGGAAGGGGGCTAACTATGGCTACACCTTC | CAEGKGANYGYTF
few | - | TRBJ1-6 | TRBV27 | TGTGCCAGCAGTTTATCGGCGTCGCAGGGGACACCCCTCCACTTT | CASSLSASQGTPLHF
- | - | TRBJ2-5 | TRBV5-1 | TGCGCCAGCAGCTCGCATAAGGGACTTCAAGAGACCCAGTACTTC | CASSSHKGLQETQYF
- | TRBD2 | TRBJ2-1 | TRBV5-4 | TGTGCCAGCAGCTTGCAGCGGGGGGTCTCCTACAATGAGCAGTTCTTC | CASSLQRGVSYNEQFF
- | - | TRBJ2-7 | TRBV5-1 | TGCGCCAGCAGCTCGACTAGCTACGAGCAGTACTTC | CASSSTSYEQYF
- | - | TRBJ2-7 | TRBV21-1 | TGTGCCAGCAGCATCCCCGGGACAGGGGGGACCTACGAGCAGTACTTC | CASSIPGTGGTYEQYF
- | - | TRBJ1-2 | TRBV5-1 | TGCGCCAGCAGCTTGGATCCGCGCTATGGCTACACCTTC | CASSLDPRYGYTF
- | - | TRBJ2-6 | TRBV5-4 | TGTGCCAGCAGCTCCGGGACCGTCGTTTGGACTGGGGCCAACGTCCTGACTTTC | CASSSGTVVWTGANVLTF
- | TRBD2 | TRBJ2-2 | TRBV19 | TGTGCCAGTAGCTCCCCCGGGGGGGGGAACACCGGGGAGCTGTTTTTT | CASSSPGGGNTGELFF
- | - | TRBJ2-7 | TRBV7-2 | TGTGCCAGCAGCTTAGCGTGGGCAAACGAGCAGTACTTC | CASSLAWANEQYF
few | - | TRBJ2-3 | TRBV6-1 | TGTGCCAGCAGTTTCGGGGCGGAAGATACGCAGTATTTT | CASSFGAEDTQYF
- | - | TRBJ1-1 | TRBV7-9 | TGTGCCAGCAGCTTATTCACAGCCCTAAGGGGCACTGAAGCTTTCTTT | CASSLFTALRGTEAFF
- | - | TRBJ1-4 | TRBV4-3 | TGCGCCAGCAGTCAAGATCGATCGGGGGTCTGGGAAAAACTGTTTTTT | CASSQDRSGVWEKLFF
few | - | TRBJ2-7 | TRBV2 | TGTGCCAGCATGTTGGAGGGGCTGCAGTACTTC | CASMLEGLQYF
- | - | TRBJ1-1 | TRBV5-1 | TGCGCCAGCGGGACTGGGACATTTGAAGCTTTCTTT | CASGTGTFEAFF
few | - | TRBJ2-7 | TRBV7-8 | TGTGCCAGCAGCTTAGAGGGGGGATTGACGTTAATCTACGAGCAGTACTTC | CASSLEGGLTLIYEQYF
- | TRBD1 | TRBJ1-5 | TRBV18 | TGTGCCAGCTCCCCTACCGGGACAGGGGGCAATCAGCCCCAGCATTTT | CASSPTGTGGNQPQHF
- | - | TRBJ2-1 | TRBV7-9 | TGTGCCAGCAGCTTCGACTACAATGAGCAGTTCTTC | CASSFDYNEQFF
- | - | TRBJ2-2 | TRBV18 | TGTGCCAGCTCCGTCGGGGTGAACACCGGGGAGCTGTTTTTT | CASSVGVNTGELFF
- | TRBD1 | TRBJ1-4 | TRBV6-1 | TGTGCCAGCAGGCCCGGACAGGATGAAAAACTGTTTTTT | CASRPGQDEKLFF
- | TRBD2 | TRBJ2-3 | TRBV5-1 | TGCGCCAGCAGCTCGGGACTAGCGGGCACAGATACGCAGTATTTT | CASSSGLAGTDTQYF
- | TRBD1 | TRBJ2-7 | TRBV30 | TGTGCCTGGACGGGGACAGGGGGCGACGAGCAGTACTTC | CAWTGTGGDEQYF
few | - | TRBJ1-1 | TRBV6-1 | TGTGCCAGCAGTACCGGGTCCACTAACACTGAAGCTTTCTTT | CASSTGSTNTEAFF